This T cell receptor beta chain was identified during a study of blood T cell repertoires in COVID-19. Across the study: Samples representing acute and convalescent COVID-19 were sourced from the United States, Italy and Spain. PBMCs, B-cell-depleted T cells, or T cells provided the cDNA or gDNA that made up the material.

Each recovered donor of Cohort 3 presented with two negative PCRs, clearance, or symptom resolution. In the original analysis: The authors estimated nucleated cell counts from reference gene primer amplification. Method: immunoSEQ multiplex PCR; TCRdb's copy keeps in-frame clones and lacks some. Clone size and the V and J calls come from that table; the DNA yielded D and trimming. The top ten hold 1.5% to 2% of the sample, which has about 480,000 clones, around 89% seen once. The CDR3 loop spans 13 amino acids. The V segment lost 5 bases and the J segment 5 bases; nucleotides outside the gene matches: 6. The germline gives CDR1 SQVTM, CDR2 ANQGSEA.

The receptor comes from a woman aged 40 to 50 who had recovered from COVID-19. Sequenced input: PBMCs or T cells enriched from blood (not recorded which). J is TRBJ2-1 and V is TRBV29-1; 7 bases are shared with TRBD1. The CDR3 here is CSVYTGVDNEQFF. CDR3 DNA sequence: TGCAGCGTTTACACAGGGGTTGACAATGAGCAGTTCTTC.